The source of this T cell receptor beta chain is a study of neurological immune-mediated disorders. Described time point: longitudinal time-point 3. Serving as healthy controls were blood bank volunteers based in Maryland, USA. Overall study findings and caveats: None of the CDR3 amino acid sequences found in expanded clones was shared across subjects. This suggests that the TCR-beta repertoires were private in all groups.

The CDR3 runs to 16 residues. J was trimmed by 9 bases and V by 4 bases; bases with no gene match: 9. CDR1 and CDR2 from the germline V gene are LGHNA and YSLEER. This clonotype appeared many times. Its antigen is unidentified. From 15-18 subjects, every sequencing run obtained over 190 million TCR-beta sequences. MiXCR, applied by TCRdb to the 5' RACE reads, yields one record per CDR3 protein. The data contain roughly 53,000 distinct CDR3 sequences, 7% to 9% of them seen just once; the ten biggest clones take up 1.9%. The rearrangement joins TRBV4-3 to TRBJ2-1; TRBD2 matches at 13 bases. The sequenced sample was PBMCs. The origin of this receptor is a woman in her 40s in good health. Here the CDR3 DNA reads TGCGCCAGCAGCCGCGGGACTAGCGGGACCCGGGCTGAGCAGTTCTTC. Protein: CASSRGTSGTRAEQFF.